This is a list of T cell receptor beta chains from one sample in a study of T cell responses to AZD1222 COVID-19 vaccine. Assay used: immunoSEQ multiplex PCR; TCRdb lists only in-frame clones, some missing. The sample has 150,000 to 200,000 clones, roughly nine tenths seen once; the top ten hold 1% to 1.5%. Sample: peripheral blood, taken 28 days after the second AZD1222 dose. These receptors were taken from an adult who received the AZD1222 COVID-19 vaccine. Both conserved end residues are part of each CDR3. The order of the fields is clone size, J gene, D gene, V gene, CDR3 protein, CDR3 DNA. D genes are given only for firm matches. For some rows the clone size is stated as once, few or many, or as a class when expanded; others skip it.

NA | TRBJ1-5 | TRBD1 | TRBV28 | CASSFFGLSRGRDQPQHF | TGTGCCAGCAGTTTCTTTGGTCTGTCCAGGGGGCGAGATCAGCCCCAGCATTTT
NA | TRBJ1-2 | TRBD1 | TRBV6-1 | CASSGRDRGLVDYGYTF | TGTGCCAGCAGTGGCAGGGACAGGGGGTTAGTGGACTATGGCTACACCTTC
NA | TRBJ2-4 | NA | TRBV5-4 | CASSLDGAGDLAKNIQYF | TGTGCCAGCAGCTTGGATGGGGCCGGAGACTTAGCCAAAAACATTCAGTACTTC
NA | TRBJ1-4 | NA | TRBV28 | CASSLRTVWEKLFF | TGTGCCAGCAGTTTAAGGACAGTTTGGGAAAAACTGTTTTTT
NA | TRBJ1-4 | TRBD1 | TRBV10-3 | CAISESNQGGKEF | TGTGCCATCAGTGAGTCGAACCAGGGGGGTAAAGAATTT
once | TRBJ2-7 | TRBD1 | TRBV6-5 | CASSRTGNLDEQYF | TGTGCCAGCAGCCGGACAGGGAATCTCGACGAGCAGTACTTC
NA | TRBJ1-1 | TRBD1 | TRBV3-1/TRBV3-2 | CASSHSDRGELSAFF | TGTGCCAGCAGCCATTCCGACAGGGGGGAACTTTCAGCTTTCTTT
NA | TRBJ2-7 | NA | TRBV7-2 | CASSLQRGTYEQYF | TGTGCCAGCAGCCTCCAGAGGGGGACCTACGAGCAGTACTTC
NA | TRBJ1-1 | NA | TRBV7-2 | CASSLASNRNTEAFF | TGTGCCAGCAGCTTAGCGTCAAACAGGAACACTGAAGCTTTCTTT
NA | TRBJ1-2 | NA | TRBV2 | CASSEGDPGRPVDYGYTF | TGTGCCAGCAGTGAAGGGGATCCGGGCCGGCCGGTGGACTATGGCTACACCTTC
once | TRBJ2-7 | NA | TRBV4-1 | CASSQVGGEQYF | TGCGCCAGCAGCCAAGTCGGGGGCGAGCAGTACTTC
NA | TRBJ1-1 | NA | TRBV27 | CASKTDSGTEAFF | TGTGCCAGTAAGACTGATTCAGGGACTGAAGCTTTCTTT
NA | TRBJ2-1 | TRBD2 | TRBV24-1 | CATSDRTSGRALYNEQFF | TGTGCCACCAGTGACAGGACTAGCGGGAGGGCCCTTTACAATGAGCAGTTCTTC
NA | TRBJ1-5 | TRBD1 | TRBV27 | CASSSGTGGAPQHF | TGTGCCAGCAGTTCCGGGACAGGGGGCGCGCCCCAGCATTTT
NA | TRBJ2-7 | NA | TRBV19 | CASSEFRGSYEQYF | TGTGCCAGTAGTGAGTTTCGAGGCTCCTACGAGCAGTACTTC
NA | TRBJ1-1 | TRBD1 | TRBV14 | CASSQPRQGLNTEAFF | TGTGCCAGCAGCCAACCGAGACAGGGGTTGAACACTGAAGCTTTCTTT
once | TRBJ2-1 | NA | TRBV7-8 | CASNKGGDFGDPFF | TGTGCCAGCAACAAAGGGGGTGACTTCGGAGATCCGTTCTTC
NA | TRBJ1-5 | TRBD1 | TRBV27 | CASSNRGYGNQPQHF | TGTGCCAGCAGCAACAGGGGCTACGGCAATCAGCCCCAGCATTTT
NA | TRBJ1-1 | NA | TRBV28 | CATVTDTEAFF | TGTGCCACCGTCACAGACACTGAAGCTTTCTTT
NA | TRBJ2-1 | TRBD2 | TRBV25-1 | CASSEYVASGRSYNEQFF | TGTGCCAGCAGTGAATATGTGGCTAGCGGGAGATCCTACAATGAGCAGTTCTTC
NA | TRBJ1-2 | NA | TRBV24-1 | CATSDWRRGQGYTF | TGTGCCACCAGTGATTGGAGAAGGGGCCAAGGCTACACCTTC
NA | TRBJ1-1 | TRBD1 | TRBV30 | CAWSEQGGEAFF | TGTGCCTGGAGCGAACAGGGGGGTGAAGCTTTCTTT
NA | TRBJ1-2 | NA | TRBV19 | CASSVYNRAEGYTF | TGTGCCAGTAGTGTATACAACAGGGCGGAGGGCTACACCTTC
NA | TRBJ2-6 | NA | TRBV4-3 | CASSQEWDKAGANVLTF | TGCGCCAGCAGCCAAGAATGGGACAAAGCTGGGGCCAACGTCCTGACTTTC
NA | TRBJ1-2 | NA | TRBV15 | CATSRSIEGWWYTF | TGTGCCACCAGCAGATCAATTGAGGGTTGGTGGTACACCTTC
NA | TRBJ1-3 | NA | TRBV29-1 | CSVEFAGAASGNTIYF | TGCAGCGTTGAATTCGCGGGGGCGGCCTCTGGAAACACCATATATTTT
NA | TRBJ1-1 | NA | TRBV6-2/TRBV6-3 | CASSHLFGERVNTEAFF | TGTGCCAGCAGCCACCTGTTTGGGGAGAGGGTGAACACTGAAGCTTTCTTT
NA | TRBJ1-5 | NA | TRBV7-2 | CASSLASDPNQPQHF | TGTGCCAGCAGCTTAGCCTCAGACCCCAATCAGCCCCAGCATTTT
NA | TRBJ1-2 | NA | TRBV11-2 | CASSPYGSQGYGYTF | TGTGCCAGCAGCCCCTACGGGTCCCAGGGATATGGCTACACCTTC
NA | TRBJ1-2 | NA | TRBV11-2 | CASSLDVGSVYGYTF | TGTGCCAGCAGCTTAGATGTAGGGTCTGTCTATGGCTACACCTTC
NA | TRBJ2-3 | NA | TRBV30 | CAWSWGLEQYF | TGTGCCTGGAGTTGGGGGTTGGAGCAGTATTTT
NA | TRBJ2-7 | NA | TRBV5-1 | CASSLGGTGSYEQYF | TGCGCCAGCAGCTTGGGGGGGACCGGCTCCTACGAGCAGTACTTC
NA | TRBJ1-1 | NA | TRBV28 | CASRDRTRGAFEAFF | TGTGCCAGCAGGGACAGAACCAGGGGCGCCTTTGAAGCTTTCTTT
NA | TRBJ2-7 | NA | TRBV11-2 | CASSLTGPLYEQYF | TGTGCCAGCAGCCTAACGGGACCCCTCTACGAGCAGTACTTC
NA | TRBJ2-7 | TRBD1 | TRBV2 | CASSGGTGVGYEQYF | TGTGCCAGCAGTGGGGGGACAGGGGTAGGGTACGAGCAGTACTTC
NA | TRBJ1-2 | NA | TRBV28 | CASSLRAPPDYGYTF | TGTGCCAGCAGTTTAAGGGCCCCACCAGACTATGGCTACACCTTC
NA | TRBJ1-1 | NA | TRBV7-3 | CASSLGQVGTEAFF | TGTGCCAGCAGCTTAGGTCAGGTGGGGACTGAAGCTTTCTTT
NA | TRBJ1-1 | NA | TRBV2 | CASSGWEDTEAFF | TGTGCCAGCAGTGGGTGGGAGGACACTGAAGCTTTCTTT
NA | TRBJ2-1 | NA | TRBV5-1 | CASSHQGGNEQFF | TGCGCCAGCAGCCACCAGGGTGGCAATGAGCAGTTCTTC
NA | TRBJ1-2 | TRBD1 | TRBV24-1 | CATSDRTGLTYGYTF | TGTGCCACCAGTGACAGGACAGGCCTGACCTATGGCTACACCTTC
NA | TRBJ1-1 | TRBD1 | TRBV2 | CASSGTGPGAFF | TGTGCCAGCAGTGGGACAGGGCCTGGCGCTTTCTTT
NA | TRBJ2-7 | NA | TRBV9 | CASSVEGAGNEQYF | TGTGCCAGCAGCGTAGAGGGTGCTGGCAACGAGCAGTACTTC
once | TRBJ1-1 | NA | TRBV29-1 | CSVEGGAEENTEAFF | TGCAGCGTTGAAGGGGGGGCGGAGGAGAACACTGAAGCTTTCTTT
NA | TRBJ1-1 | NA | TRBV19 | CASRTNRVGAEAFF | TGTGCCAGTAGGACAAACAGGGTGGGAGCTGAAGCTTTCTTT
NA | TRBJ2-1 | NA | TRBV14 | CASSQDMGDEQFF | TGTGCCAGCAGCCAAGATATGGGAGATGAGCAGTTCTTC
NA | TRBJ1-1 | NA | TRBV19 | CASSLQERDTEAFF | TGTGCCAGTAGTCTACAGGAAAGGGACACTGAAGCTTTCTTT
once | TRBJ1-2 | NA | TRBV29-1 | CSVEEAQGMTGYTF | TGCAGCGTTGAAGAGGCTCAGGGAATGACTGGCTACACCTTC
NA | TRBJ1-5 | TRBD1 | TRBV6-5 | CASSTGDGNQPQHF | TGTGCCAGCAGTACAGGGGATGGCAATCAGCCCCAGCATTTT
NA | TRBJ1-4 | NA | TRBV15 | CATSRDLVMAGRENEKLFF | TGTGCCACCAGCAGAGATCTTGTCATGGCGGGCAGGGAAAATGAAAAACTGTTTTTT
once | TRBJ1-1 | NA | TRBV6-2/TRBV6-3 | CASSYGPEAFF | TGTGCCAGCAGTTACGGGCCAGAAGCTTTCTTT
NA | TRBJ1-4 | NA | TRBV18 | CASSPGINEKLFF | TGTGCCAGCTCACCGGGCATTAATGAAAAACTGTTTTTT
NA | TRBJ2-2 | TRBD2 | TRBV7-9 | CASSPQAGGLGELFF | TGTGCCAGCAGCCCCCAAGCGGGGGGGCTCGGGGAGCTGTTTTTT
NA | TRBJ2-7 | NA | TRBV6-5 | CASSYSRGELSYEQYF | TGTGCCAGCAGTTACTCAAGGGGGGAGCTATCCTACGAGCAGTACTTC
NA | TRBJ1-1 | NA | TRBV7-2 | CASSVRSGSWGTEAFF | TGTGCCAGCAGCGTAAGGAGTGGGTCATGGGGCACTGAAGCTTTCTTT
NA | TRBJ1-2 | NA | TRBV10-3 | CAISDIYGYTF | TGTGCCATCAGTGATATCTATGGCTACACCTTC
NA | TRBJ1-5 | TRBD1 | TRBV6-1 | CASSEWVGTGDHGPQHF | TGTGCCAGCAGTGAATGGGTCGGGACAGGGGATCATGGGCCCCAGCATTTT
NA | TRBJ1-5 | TRBD1 | TRBV2 | CASTDRARSQPQHF | TGTGCCAGCACGGACAGGGCGAGAAGTCAGCCCCAGCATTTT